This T cell receptor beta chain was profiled in a study of blood T cell repertoires in COVID-19. Background on the study: COVID-19 samples from acute and convalescent phases originated in the United States, Italy and Spain. PBMCs, B-cell-depleted T cells, or T cells provided the cDNA or gDNA that made up the material.

Source study methods: Reference gene primer amplification gave nucleated cell count estimates. Using immunoSEQ multiplex PCR, the repertoire was profiled, and TCRdb retains in-frame clones only, with some absent. Clonal size and the V and J genes are those of that table, whereas D and trimming came from the DNA. The table includes roughly 230,000 clones, about 85% detected once. Per germline, CDR1 LNHDA and CDR2 SQIVND (reference sequence). The CDR3 is made up of 16 amino acids. Note on this clone: Germline and junction disagree at one end, which may indicate a read error.

The sample consisted of peripheral blood. The chain carries TRBV19 and TRBJ1-2; 7 bases line up with TRBD1. The TCR comes from a man aged 35-49 years with acute or convalescent COVID-19. In DNA form, the CDR3 reads TGTACCAGTAGTTACGGACAGGCAGTCATCAGCTATGGCTACACCTTC. This gives the protein CTSSYGQAVISYGYTF.